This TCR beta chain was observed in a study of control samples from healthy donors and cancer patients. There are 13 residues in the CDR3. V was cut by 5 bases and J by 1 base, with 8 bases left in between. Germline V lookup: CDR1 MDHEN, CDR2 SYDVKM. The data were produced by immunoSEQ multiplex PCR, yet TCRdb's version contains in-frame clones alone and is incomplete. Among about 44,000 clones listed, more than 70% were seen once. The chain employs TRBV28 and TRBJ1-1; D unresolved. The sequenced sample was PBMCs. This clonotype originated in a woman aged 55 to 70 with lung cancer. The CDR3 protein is CASSRVRNTEAFF. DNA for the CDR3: TGTGCCAGCAGTCGAGTCAGGAACACTGAAGCTTTCTTT.